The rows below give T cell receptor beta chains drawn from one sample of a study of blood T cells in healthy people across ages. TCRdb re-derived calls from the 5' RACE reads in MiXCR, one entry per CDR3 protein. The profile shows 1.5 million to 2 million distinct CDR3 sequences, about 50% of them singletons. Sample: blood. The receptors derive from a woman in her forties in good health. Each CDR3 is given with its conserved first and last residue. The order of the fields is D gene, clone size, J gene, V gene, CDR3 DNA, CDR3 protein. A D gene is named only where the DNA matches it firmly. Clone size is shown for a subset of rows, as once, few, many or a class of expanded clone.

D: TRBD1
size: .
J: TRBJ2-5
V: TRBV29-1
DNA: TGCAGCGTTGAGCCCGAAAGGGGGCGCGGGGAGACCCAGTACTTC
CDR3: CSVEPERGRGETQYF

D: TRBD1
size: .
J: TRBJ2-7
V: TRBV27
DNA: TGTGCCAGCAGCCGAGCCGGGACAGCGTCCTACGAGCAGTACTTC
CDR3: CASSRAGTASYEQYF

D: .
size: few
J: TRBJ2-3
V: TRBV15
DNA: TGTGCCACCAGCAGAGGGACTTTCGCGGTATCAGGGTCAGATACGCAGTATTTT
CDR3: CATSRGTFAVSGSDTQYF

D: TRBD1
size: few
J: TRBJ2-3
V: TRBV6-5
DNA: TGTGCCAGCAGACGGGACAGGGATCATACGCAGTATTTT
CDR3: CASRRDRDHTQYF

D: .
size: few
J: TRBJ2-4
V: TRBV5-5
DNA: TGTGCCAGCACTACGGGAGACTCTACCATTCAGTACTTC
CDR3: CASTTGDSTIQYF

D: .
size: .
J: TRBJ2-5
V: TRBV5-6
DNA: TGTGCCAGCAGCTCGGACCCGCGAGAGACCCAGTACTTC
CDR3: CASSSDPRETQYF

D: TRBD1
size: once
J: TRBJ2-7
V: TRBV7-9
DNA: TGTGCCAGCAGCCCCCCGGGACAGATCCACGAGCAGTACTTC
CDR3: CASSPPGQIHEQYF

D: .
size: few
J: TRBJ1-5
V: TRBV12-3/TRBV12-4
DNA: TGTGCCAGCAGTAGAGGGTTATCGAGCAATCAGCCCCAGCATTTT
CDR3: CASSRGLSSNQPQHF

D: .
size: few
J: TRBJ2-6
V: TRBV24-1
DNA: TGTGCCACCAGTGGGGAAGGGGCCAACGTCCTGACTTTC
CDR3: CATSGEGANVLTF

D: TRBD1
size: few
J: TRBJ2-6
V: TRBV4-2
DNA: TGTGCCAGCAGCCAACGACGTAGGGGGCCGGGTTCTGGGGCCAACGTCCTGACTTTC
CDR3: CASSQRRRGPGSGANVLTF

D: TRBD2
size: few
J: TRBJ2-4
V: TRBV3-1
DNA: TGTGCCAGCAGCCAAGAGGGAGCGGGATCGGCTAAGCAGTACTTC
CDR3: CASSQEGAGSAKQYF

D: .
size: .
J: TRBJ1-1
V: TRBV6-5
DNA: TGTGCCAGCAGTTACTCACTCAGTACCCTCACCGAAGCTTTCTTT
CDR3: CASSYSLSTLTEAFF

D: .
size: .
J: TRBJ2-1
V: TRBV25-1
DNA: TGTGTCAGCAATCCGGGGGAAGGTGGGATTGACAATGAGCAGTTCTTC
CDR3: CVSNPGEGGIDNEQFF

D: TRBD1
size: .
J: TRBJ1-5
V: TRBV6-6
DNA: TGTGCCAGCAGTTCGTCGACAGGGCATGCTCAGCCCCAGCATTTT
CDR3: CASSSSTGHAQPQHF

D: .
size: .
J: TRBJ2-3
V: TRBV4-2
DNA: TGTGCCAGCAGCCAAGACCACGTGGGGCAGGATACGCAGTATTTT
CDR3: CASSQDHVGQDTQYF

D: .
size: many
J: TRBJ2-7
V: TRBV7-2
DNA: TGTGCCAGCAGCCCCACTAACGATTGGCGGGCGCTTCTAGAGCAGTACTTC
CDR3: CASSPTNDWRALLEQYF

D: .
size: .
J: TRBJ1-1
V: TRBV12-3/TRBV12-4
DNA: TGTGCCAGCAGTTTGCAGGCCCTGAACACTGAAGCTTTCTTT
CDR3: CASSLQALNTEAFF

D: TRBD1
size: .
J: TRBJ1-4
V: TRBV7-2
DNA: TGTGCCAGCAGCTTAGTCCCGACAGGGGGGATTGAAAAACTGTTTTTT
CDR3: CASSLVPTGGIEKLFF

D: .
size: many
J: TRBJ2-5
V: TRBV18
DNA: TGTGCCAGCAGCCCGAGGATTCAAGAGACCCAGTACTTC
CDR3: CASSPRIQETQYF

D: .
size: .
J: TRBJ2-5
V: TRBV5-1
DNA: TGCGCCAGCAGCTTGGTGGCTTTAGAGACCCAGTACTTC
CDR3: CASSLVALETQYF

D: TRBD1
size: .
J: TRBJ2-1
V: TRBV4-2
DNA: TGTGCCAGCAGCCAACCGGGACAGGGGGTGACGAGCTCCTACAATGAGCAGTTCTTC
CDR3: CASSQPGQGVTSSYNEQFF

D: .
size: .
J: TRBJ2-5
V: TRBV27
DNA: TGTGCCAGCAGTCTCCGACGCTCAGAGACCCAGTACTTC
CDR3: CASSLRRSETQYF

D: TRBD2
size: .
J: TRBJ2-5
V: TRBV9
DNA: TGTGCCAGCAGCGTTGGCACTAGCGGGGGGCACCAAGAGACCCAGTACTTC
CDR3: CASSVGTSGGHQETQYF

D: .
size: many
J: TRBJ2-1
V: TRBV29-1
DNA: TGCAGCGTTGGGGAGATTGCCTACAATGAGCAGTTCTTC
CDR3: CSVGEIAYNEQFF

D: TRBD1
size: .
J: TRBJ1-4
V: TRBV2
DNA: TGTGCCAGCAGTGGAAGGACAGGTGTTGAAAAACTGTTTTTT
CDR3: CASSGRTGVEKLFF

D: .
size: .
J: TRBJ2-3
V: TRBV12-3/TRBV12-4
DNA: TGTGCCAGCAGTTCATTCTCTTATACGCAGTATTTT
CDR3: CASSSFSYTQYF

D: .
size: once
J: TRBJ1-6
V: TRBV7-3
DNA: TGTGCCAGCAGCGAGACGGTGATGTATAATTCACCCCTCCACTTT
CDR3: CASSETVMYNSPLHF

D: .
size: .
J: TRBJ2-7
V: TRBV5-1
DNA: TGCGCCAGCAGCCCCCGATATACCTACGAGCAGTACTTC
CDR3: CASSPRYTYEQYF

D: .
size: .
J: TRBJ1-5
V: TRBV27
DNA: TGTGCCAGCAGTTCCCAAACAGGGACGGCCAATCAGCCCCAGCATTTT
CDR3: CASSSQTGTANQPQHF

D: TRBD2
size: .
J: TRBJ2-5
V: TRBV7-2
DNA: TGTGCCAGCAGCGGGGGACTAGCGGGGGGAGAAGAGACCCAGTACTTC
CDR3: CASSGGLAGGEETQYF

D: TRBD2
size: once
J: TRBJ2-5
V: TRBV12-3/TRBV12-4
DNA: TGTGCCAGCTCCAGGGGACTAGCGGGGACCCAGTACTTC
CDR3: CASSRGLAGTQYF

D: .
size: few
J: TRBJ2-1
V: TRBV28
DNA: TGTGCCAGCAGTTTCCGGCGGGGGCTGTACAATGAGCAGTTCTTC
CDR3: CASSFRRGLYNEQFF

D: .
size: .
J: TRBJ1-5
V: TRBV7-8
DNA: TGTGCCAGCAGCATAGGGAGTAATCAGCCCCAGCATTTT
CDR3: CASSIGSNQPQHF

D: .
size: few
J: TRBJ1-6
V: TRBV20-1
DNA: TGCAGTCCAAAACAGGAGGGTAATTCACCCCTCCACTTT
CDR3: CSPKQEGNSPLHF

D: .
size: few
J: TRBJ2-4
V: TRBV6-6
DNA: TGTGCCAGCAGTTACTTAGACAGAAAAAACATTCAGTACTTC
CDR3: CASSYLDRKNIQYF

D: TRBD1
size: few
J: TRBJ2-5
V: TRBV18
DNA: TGTGCCAGCTCACCCTCGGGACAGGGCAATCGAGAGACCCAGTACTTC
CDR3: CASSPSGQGNRETQYF

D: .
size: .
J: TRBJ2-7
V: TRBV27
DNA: TGTGCCAGCAGTTTTATGGGAAACGAGCAGTACTTC
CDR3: CASSFMGNEQYF

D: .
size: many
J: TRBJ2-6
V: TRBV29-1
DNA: TGCAGCGTTGACTCCGGGGCCAACGTCCTGACTTTC
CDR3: CSVDSGANVLTF

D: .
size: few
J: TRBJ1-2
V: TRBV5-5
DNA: TGTGCCAGCAGCTTCTACACAGCCCTGAGCGGCTACACCTTC
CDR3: CASSFYTALSGYTF

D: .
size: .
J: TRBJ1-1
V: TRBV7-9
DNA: TGTGCCAGCAGCTTAGAAGATAAAACTGAAGCTTTCTTT
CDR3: CASSLEDKTEAFF

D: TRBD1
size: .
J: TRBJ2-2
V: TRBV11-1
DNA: TGTGCCAGCAGCTCGAGGCCAGACAGGGCCGGGGAGCTGTTTTTT
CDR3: CASSSRPDRAGELFF

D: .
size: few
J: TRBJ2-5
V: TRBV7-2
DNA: TGTGCCAGCAGCCCGCGGACAGTTGGGGGAGAGACCCAGTACTTC
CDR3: CASSPRTVGGETQYF

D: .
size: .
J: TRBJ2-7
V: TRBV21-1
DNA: TGTGCCAGCAGCAATCGTGGTTTCCTAGGGTCCTACGAGCAGTACTTC
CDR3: CASSNRGFLGSYEQYF

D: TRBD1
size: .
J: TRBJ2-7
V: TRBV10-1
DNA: TGCGCCAGCAGTGAGTCCGGGACAGGGTTTTACGAGCAGTACTTC
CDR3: CASSESGTGFYEQYF

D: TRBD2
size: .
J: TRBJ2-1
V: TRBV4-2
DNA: TGTGCCAGCAGCCCACTTCCTAGCGGGGAGATAAACAATGAGCAGTTCTTC
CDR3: CASSPLPSGEINNEQFF

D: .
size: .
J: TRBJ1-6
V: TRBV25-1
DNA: TGTGCCAGCAGTGAACTTCGGGGATCACCCCTCCACTTT
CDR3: CASSELRGSPLHF

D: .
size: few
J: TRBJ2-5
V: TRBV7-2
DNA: TGTGCCAGCAGCCTCACGGGCTCCTCCCAAGAGACCCAGTACTTC
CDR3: CASSLTGSSQETQYF

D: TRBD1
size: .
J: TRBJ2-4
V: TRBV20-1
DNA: TGCAGTGCTAGCCCCGATGGGACAGGGTCAATCGGAAGGGTTGTTAAAAACATTCAGTACTTC
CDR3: CSASPDGTGSIGRVVKNIQYF

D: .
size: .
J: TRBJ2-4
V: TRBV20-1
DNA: TGCAGTGCTGCAGGGGATTTGGCCAAAAACATTCAGTACTTC
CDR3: CSAAGDLAKNIQYF

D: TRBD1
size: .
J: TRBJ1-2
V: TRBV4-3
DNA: TGCGCCAGCAGCCAAAAGGGGACAGGACTAAACTATGGCTACACCTTC
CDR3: CASSQKGTGLNYGYTF

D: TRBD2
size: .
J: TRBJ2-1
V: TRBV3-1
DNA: TGTGCCAGCAGCCACCCGGGACTAGCGGGGGGCATCGATGAGCAGTTCTTC
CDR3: CASSHPGLAGGIDEQFF

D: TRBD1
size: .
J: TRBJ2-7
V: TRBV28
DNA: TGTGCCAGCTGGGGGACAGGGCCCTACGAGCAGTACTTC
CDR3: CASWGTGPYEQYF

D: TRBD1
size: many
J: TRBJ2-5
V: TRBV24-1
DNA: TGTGCCACCAGTGATTTGGGACAGGGTGTCCGAGAGACCCAGTACTTC
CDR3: CATSDLGQGVRETQYF